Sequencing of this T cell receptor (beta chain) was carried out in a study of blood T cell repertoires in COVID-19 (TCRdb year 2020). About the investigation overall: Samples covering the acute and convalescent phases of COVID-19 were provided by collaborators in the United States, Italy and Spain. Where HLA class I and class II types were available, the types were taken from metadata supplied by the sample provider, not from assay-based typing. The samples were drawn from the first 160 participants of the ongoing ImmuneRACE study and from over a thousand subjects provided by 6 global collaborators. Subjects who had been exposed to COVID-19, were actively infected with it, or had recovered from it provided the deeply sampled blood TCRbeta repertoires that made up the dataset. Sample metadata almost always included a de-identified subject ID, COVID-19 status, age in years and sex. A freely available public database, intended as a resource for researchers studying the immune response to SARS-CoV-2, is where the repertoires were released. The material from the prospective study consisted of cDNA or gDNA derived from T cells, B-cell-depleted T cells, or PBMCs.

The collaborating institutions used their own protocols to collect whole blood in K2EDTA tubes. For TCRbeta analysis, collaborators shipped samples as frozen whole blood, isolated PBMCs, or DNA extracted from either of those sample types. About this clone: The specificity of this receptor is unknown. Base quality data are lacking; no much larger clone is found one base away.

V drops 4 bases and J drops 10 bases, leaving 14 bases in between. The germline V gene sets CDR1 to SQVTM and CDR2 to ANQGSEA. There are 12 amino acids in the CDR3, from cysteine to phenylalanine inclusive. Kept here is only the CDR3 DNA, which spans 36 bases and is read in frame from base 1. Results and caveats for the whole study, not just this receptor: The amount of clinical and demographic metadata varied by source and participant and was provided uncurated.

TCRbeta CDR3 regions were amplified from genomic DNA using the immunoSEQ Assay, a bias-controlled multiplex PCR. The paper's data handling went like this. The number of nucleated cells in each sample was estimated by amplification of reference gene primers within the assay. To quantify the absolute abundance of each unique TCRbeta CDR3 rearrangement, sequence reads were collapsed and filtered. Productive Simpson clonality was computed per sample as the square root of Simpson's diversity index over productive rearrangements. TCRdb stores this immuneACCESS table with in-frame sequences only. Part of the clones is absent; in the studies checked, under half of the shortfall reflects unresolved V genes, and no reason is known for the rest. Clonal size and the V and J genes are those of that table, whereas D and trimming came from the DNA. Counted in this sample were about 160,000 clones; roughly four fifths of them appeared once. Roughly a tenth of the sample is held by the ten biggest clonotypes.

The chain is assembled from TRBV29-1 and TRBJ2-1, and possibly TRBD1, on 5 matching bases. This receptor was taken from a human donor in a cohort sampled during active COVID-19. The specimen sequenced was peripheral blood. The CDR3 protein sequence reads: CSVVEIREEQFF. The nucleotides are TGCAGCGTTGTTGAAATCAGGGAAGAGCAGTTCTTC.